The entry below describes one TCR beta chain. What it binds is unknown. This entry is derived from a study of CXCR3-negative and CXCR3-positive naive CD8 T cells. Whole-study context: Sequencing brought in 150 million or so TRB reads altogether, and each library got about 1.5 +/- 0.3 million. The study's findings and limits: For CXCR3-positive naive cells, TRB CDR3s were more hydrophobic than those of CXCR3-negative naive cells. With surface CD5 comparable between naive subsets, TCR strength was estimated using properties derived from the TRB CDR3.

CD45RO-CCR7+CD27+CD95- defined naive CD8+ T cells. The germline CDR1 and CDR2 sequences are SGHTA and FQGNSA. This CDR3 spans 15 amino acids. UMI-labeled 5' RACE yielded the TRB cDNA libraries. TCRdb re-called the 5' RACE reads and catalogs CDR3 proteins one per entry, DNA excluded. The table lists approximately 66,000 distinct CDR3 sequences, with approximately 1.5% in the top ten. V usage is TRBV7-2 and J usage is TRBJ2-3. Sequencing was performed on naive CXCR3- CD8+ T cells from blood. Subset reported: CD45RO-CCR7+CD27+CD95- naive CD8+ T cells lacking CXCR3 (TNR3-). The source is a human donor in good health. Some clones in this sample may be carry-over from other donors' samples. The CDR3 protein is CASSLPSGGTDTQYF.